This is a list of T cell receptor beta chains from one sample in a study of graft-versus-host responses after intestinal transplantation. Produced via immunoSEQ multiplex PCR; TCRdb's table is partial and in-frame only. The sample records some 1,900 clones, more than 30% being singletons. Specimen: alloreactive CD8+ T cells from a mixed lymphocyte reaction culture, collected before transplantation. The receptors here all came from a human patient who was an organ donor for intestinal transplantation. The CDR3 runs from the conserved cysteine through the conserved F or W. A D gene is named only where the DNA matches it firmly. Where a row states a size, it is once, few, many or the class of an expanded clone; other rows omit it.

d_call	clone_size	v_call	j_call	cdr3_nt	cdr3_aa
-	large	TRBV11-2	TRBJ2-7	TGTGCCAGCAGCTTAGAGGCAGGGCTTTCCTACGAGCAGTACTTC	CASSLEAGLSYEQYF
-	few	TRBV4-3	TRBJ1-2	TGCGCCAGCAGCCAAGAGGGTTGGGCAGGGGCCGTTCTTGGCTACACCTTC	CASSQEGWAGAVLGYTF
-	-	TRBV18	TRBJ2-7	TGTGCCAGCTCACCTGGGTCCTACGAGCAGTACTTC	CASSPGSYEQYF
TRBD1	-	TRBV10-3	TRBJ1-2	TGTGCCAGCAGTTTTAACAGGGGGCGCCACTATGGCTACACCTTC	CASSFNRGRHYGYTF
-	-	TRBV7-3	TRBJ1-1	TGTGCCAGCAGCTTGGGATCGGGTGTCACTGAAGCTTTCTTT	CASSLGSGVTEAFF
-	large	TRBV10-1	TRBJ1-4	TGCGCCAGCAGTGGGGACTCAGGTGAAAAACTGTTTTTT	CASSGDSGEKLFF
-	large	TRBV21-1	TRBJ1-6	TGTGCCAGCAGCAAACGGACCCGGGACAAAAATTCACCCCTCCACTTT	CASSKRTRDKNSPLHF
TRBD1	-	TRBV4-3	TRBJ1-5	TGCGCCAGCAGCCAAGTCCAGGGGGATCAGCCCCAGCATTTT	CASSQVQGDQPQHF
-	few	TRBV5-6	TRBJ2-7	TGTGCCAGCAGTCACTTTGGGACCCGGGCCTACGAGCAGTACTTC	CASSHFGTRAYEQYF
-	once	TRBV7-9	TRBJ2-3	TGTGCCAGCAGCTTTGAGGGGTGGGGAGTGGAAGATACGCAGTATTTT	CASSFEGWGVEDTQYF
-	-	TRBV19	TRBJ2-3	TGTGCCAGTAGTATAGCTGCCGGTAACACAGATACGCAGTATTTT	CASSIAAGNTDTQYF
-	-	TRBV11-2	TRBJ2-3	TGTGCCAGCAGCTTGAGGGGGGGCGGCACAGATACGCAGTATTTT	CASSLRGGGTDTQYF
TRBD1	large	TRBV4-3	TRBJ1-2	TGCGCCAGCAGCCAAGACCCAGGGGGAGTGGGCTATGGCTACACCTTC	CASSQDPGGVGYGYTF
-	few	TRBV6-6	TRBJ2-7	TGTGCCAGCAGTTACGAAGGTTACGAGCAGTACTTC	CASSYEGYEQYF
TRBD1	-	TRBV7-8	TRBJ2-7	TGTGCCAGCAGCCCCTGGACAGGAGTAAGCTCCTACGAGCAGTACTTC	CASSPWTGVSSYEQYF
-	-	TRBV27	TRBJ2-2	TGTGCCAGCAGTCCCTCGACCCGCGGGGCCGGGGAGCTGTTTTTT	CASSPSTRGAGELFF
TRBD2	-	TRBV29-1	TRBJ2-1	TGCAGCGTTCGGGCTAGCGGGGTGTATGAGCAGTTCTTC	CSVRASGVYEQFF
-	few	TRBV11-2	TRBJ2-7	TGTGCCAGCAGCTTAGTAGGCAAATCCGGCTACGAGCAGTACTTC	CASSLVGKSGYEQYF
-	-	TRBV5-4	TRBJ1-2	TGTGCCAGCAAATTCGACGTACCAGGAAAGATCTATGGCTACACCTTC	CASKFDVPGKIYGYTF
-	-	TRBV5-5	TRBJ1-2	TGTGCCAGCAGCTCTGGCGGGGAGCATAACTATGGCTACACCTTC	CASSSGGEHNYGYTF
-	-	TRBV20-1	TRBJ2-1	TGCAGTGCTAGCAGGGAAGAGCAGTTCTTC	CSASREEQFF
-	-	TRBV11-3	TRBJ1-1	TGTGCCAGCAGCTTACGGGGTGGGTTTACTTTTAACACTGAAGCTTTCTTT	CASSLRGGFTFNTEAFF
-	-	TRBV11-3	TRBJ2-5	TGTGCCAGCAGCAAGGCCGGCTGGCTTGAGACCCAGTACTTC	CASSKAGWLETQYF
-	-	TRBV5-6	TRBJ2-7	TGTGCCAGCAGCTTGCCGGGGGAGCAGTACTTC	CASSLPGEQYF
TRBD1	few	TRBV6-9	TRBJ1-2	TGTGCCAGCAGTTACACCCGGGACAGTATCTATGGCTACACCTTC	CASSYTRDSIYGYTF
-	-	TRBV28	TRBJ1-1	TGTGCCAGCAGTTTGGAGGGGTTGAACACTGAAGCTTTCTTT	CASSLEGLNTEAFF
TRBD1	large	TRBV7-9	TRBJ2-1	TGTGCCAGCAGCTCGACAGGGGCCAGATTCTATGAGCAGTTCTTC	CASSSTGARFYEQFF
-	-	TRBV29-1	TRBJ2-5	TGCAGCGGCGACAGTGGTGGCCAAGAGACCCAGTACTTC	CSGDSGGQETQYF
TRBD2	large	TRBV7-8	TRBJ2-1	TGTGCCAGCAGCTTAGTTGCGGGGGGCTACAATGAGCAGTTCTTC	CASSLVAGGYNEQFF
-	-	TRBV9	TRBJ2-1	TGTGCCAGCAGCGTAGAGGGAACAGCTTACAATGAGCAGTTCTTC	CASSVEGTAYNEQFF
TRBD1	-	TRBV30	TRBJ1-1	TGTGCCTGGGACACAGGGGGTACTGAAGCTTTCTTT	CAWDTGGTEAFF
TRBD2	-	TRBV9	TRBJ2-1	TGTGCCAGCAGCGTAGGTCCCGGACTAGCGGGGGGCTTTTCCTACAATGAGCAGTTCTTC	CASSVGPGLAGGFSYNEQFF
-	-	TRBV4-2	TRBJ1-1	TGTGCCAGCAGCTTGGGGACGGCGAACACTGAAGCTTTCTTT	CASSLGTANTEAFF